Listed below are T cell receptor beta chains from one sample, sequenced in a study of post-analysis software for immune sequencing data. TCRdb reprocessed the PCR reads with MiXCR, giving one entry per CDR3 protein. Among about 180,000 distinct CDR3 sequences listed, over 25% were seen once. The sequenced material came from blood. The receptors here all came from a girl aged 10 to 17 with multiple sclerosis. CDR3s include the opening cysteine and the closing phenylalanine or tryptophan. Fields, in order: clone size, V gene, D gene, J gene, CDR3 DNA, CDR3 protein. The D gene is left open where the match is weak. Clone sizes are given selectively: once, few, many, or a class where the clone is expanded.

size: NA
V: TRBV19
D: NA
J: TRBJ1-5
DNA: TGTGCCAGTAGTATAGACCTGGACAGATTAGATAGCAATCAGCCCCAGCATTTT
CDR3: CASSIDLDRLDSNQPQHF

size: many
V: TRBV10-1
D: NA
J: TRBJ1-5
DNA: TGCGCCAGCAGTGAGGGTAATCAGCCCCAGCATTTT
CDR3: CASSEGNQPQHF

size: NA
V: TRBV27
D: NA
J: TRBJ2-1
DNA: TGTGCCAGCAGGACTTATTTGGGTAACAATGAGCAGTTCTTC
CDR3: CASRTYLGNNEQFF

size: NA
V: TRBV24-1
D: NA
J: TRBJ2-3
DNA: TGTGCCGCCAGTGAAGGCCTAAGCACAGATACGCAGTATTTT
CDR3: CAASEGLSTDTQYF

size: NA
V: TRBV6-1
D: NA
J: TRBJ2-5
DNA: TGTGCCTGCAGAGGAAGCGGGTACCAAGAGACCCAGTACTTC
CDR3: CACRGSGYQETQYF

size: few
V: TRBV20-1
D: NA
J: TRBJ2-3
DNA: TGCAGTGCTAGTGTTGGTGGGAGCACAGATACGCAGTATTTT
CDR3: CSASVGGSTDTQYF

size: few
V: TRBV27
D: NA
J: TRBJ1-1
DNA: TGTGCCAGCAGTCCCCGGGGTGGGACTGAAGCTTTCTTT
CDR3: CASSPRGGTEAFF

size: few
V: TRBV28
D: TRBD2
J: TRBJ2-5
DNA: TGTGCCAGCATTTGGACTAGCGGGTACAATGAGCAGTACTTC
CDR3: CASIWTSGYNEQYF

size: many
V: TRBV12-3/TRBV12-4
D: NA
J: TRBJ1-1
DNA: TGTGCCAGCAGTGGGGGAGCTGAAGCTTTCTTT
CDR3: CASSGGAEAFF

size: many
V: TRBV20-1
D: NA
J: TRBJ2-5
DNA: TGCAGTGCCGACTCAAAGGAGACCCAGTACTTC
CDR3: CSADSKETQYF

size: many
V: TRBV7-7
D: NA
J: TRBJ2-7
DNA: TGTGCTAGCAGCTTAGTTAGGCTCTCCGAGCAGTACTTC
CDR3: CASSLVRLSEQYF

size: many
V: TRBV4-1
D: NA
J: TRBJ1-2
DNA: TGCGCCAGCAGCCATGTGGCGGTATTCTATGGCTACACCTTC
CDR3: CASSHVAVFYGYTF

size: NA
V: TRBV18
D: NA
J: TRBJ2-7
DNA: TGTGCCAGCTCACCAACGAGCGGAAAATACTACGAGCAGTACTTC
CDR3: CASSPTSGKYYEQYF

size: NA
V: TRBV10-2
D: NA
J: TRBJ2-2
DNA: TGCGCCAGCAGTGAGGGGGGCACCGGGGAGCTGTTTTTT
CDR3: CASSEGGTGELFF

size: NA
V: TRBV7-2
D: NA
J: TRBJ2-7
DNA: TGTGCCAGCAGCCTACTCATAAGGGGCTCCTACGAGCAGTACTTC
CDR3: CASSLLIRGSYEQYF

size: NA
V: TRBV28
D: NA
J: TRBJ2-3
DNA: TGTGCCAGCTTGGCTCCGGGAGATACGCAGTATTTT
CDR3: CASLAPGDTQYF

size: NA
V: TRBV11-3
D: NA
J: TRBJ2-1
DNA: TGTGCCAGCAGCTTAGACGGGCGGGCCGGGAATGAGCAGTTCTTC
CDR3: CASSLDGRAGNEQFF

size: many
V: TRBV12-3/TRBV12-4
D: NA
J: TRBJ1-2
DNA: TGTGCGACTCAGATTCGGGGCGCTAACTATGGCTACACCTTC
CDR3: CATQIRGANYGYTF

size: NA
V: TRBV3-1
D: TRBD1
J: TRBJ2-5
DNA: TGTGCCAGCAGGCGGACAGGGGATTCCGGCAATGAGCAGTACTTC
CDR3: CASRRTGDSGNEQYF

size: NA
V: TRBV20-1
D: NA
J: TRBJ2-1
DNA: TGCGGTGCCAGAAATGGGACCCAGTTCTTC
CDR3: CGARNGTQFF

size: few
V: TRBV6-6
D: NA
J: TRBJ2-7
DNA: TGTGCCAGCAAAAGGGGTCCCCTCGAGCAGTACTTC
CDR3: CASKRGPLEQYF

size: NA
V: TRBV3-1
D: NA
J: TRBJ2-7
DNA: TGTGCCAGCCAAGGGAGCTCCTACGAGCAGTACTTC
CDR3: CASQGSSYEQYF

size: few
V: TRBV12-3/TRBV12-4
D: NA
J: TRBJ1-1
DNA: TGTGCCAGCAACTTAATGAACACTGAAGCTTTCTTT
CDR3: CASNLMNTEAFF

size: NA
V: TRBV2
D: TRBD1
J: TRBJ2-3
DNA: TGTGCCAGCAGTGGGGGACAGGGTGGGGAGATGCAGTATTTT
CDR3: CASSGGQGGEMQYF

size: many
V: TRBV3-1
D: NA
J: TRBJ2-5
DNA: TGTGCCAGCAGCCCCGTGACGACAGGAGGCCCAGAGACCCAGTACTTC
CDR3: CASSPVTTGGPETQYF

size: few
V: TRBV7-8
D: NA
J: TRBJ2-7
DNA: TGTGCCAGCAGCTTCAGCAGCTTATACGAGCAGTACTTC
CDR3: CASSFSSLYEQYF

size: many
V: TRBV29-1
D: NA
J: TRBJ2-4
DNA: TGCAGCGTTGAAGACTCCGAAGTGGACATTCAGTACTTC
CDR3: CSVEDSEVDIQYF

size: few
V: TRBV7-2
D: TRBD2
J: TRBJ2-1
DNA: TGTGCCAGCAGCTTACTATCGGGGGGCTCCTACAATGAGCAGTTCTTC
CDR3: CASSLLSGGSYNEQFF

size: NA
V: TRBV20-1
D: TRBD1
J: TRBJ2-7
DNA: TGCAGTGCGACCAGGGGGTCGTACGAGCAGTACTTC
CDR3: CSATRGSYEQYF

size: many
V: TRBV20-1
D: NA
J: TRBJ2-1
DNA: TGCAGTGCTAGAGACCTAGCCCCCGTTTCTAATGAGCAGTTCTTC
CDR3: CSARDLAPVSNEQFF

size: many
V: TRBV20-1
D: NA
J: TRBJ2-1
DNA: TGCAGTGCTGGGGCGGCCTACAATGAGCAGTTCTTC
CDR3: CSAGAAYNEQFF

size: NA
V: TRBV7-2
D: TRBD2
J: TRBJ2-5
DNA: TGTGCCAGCAGCTTAGCTAGCGGGAGGGCGCCAGAGACCCAGTACTTC
CDR3: CASSLASGRAPETQYF

size: NA
V: TRBV29-1
D: NA
J: TRBJ2-2
DNA: TGCAGCGTTGTGGCAAGTAACACCGGGGAGCTGTTTTTT
CDR3: CSVVASNTGELFF

size: many
V: TRBV7-9
D: TRBD2
J: TRBJ2-7
DNA: TGTGCCAGCAGCTCCTGGACTAGCGGCCCCTCCTACGAGCAGTACTTC
CDR3: CASSSWTSGPSYEQYF

size: many
V: TRBV10-3
D: TRBD2
J: TRBJ2-7
DNA: TGTGCCACCGGGGGACTAGCGGGAGTAGAGTACGAGCAGTACTTC
CDR3: CATGGLAGVEYEQYF

size: NA
V: TRBV12-5
D: NA
J: TRBJ2-7
DNA: TGTGCTAGTGGTCATTTACAAGCGCTCACAGGGTACAATGAGCAGTACTTC
CDR3: CASGHLQALTGYNEQYF

size: many
V: TRBV25-1
D: TRBD2
J: TRBJ2-5
DNA: TGTGCCAGCAGTATTAGCGGGAGGGCCTCTTGGGGGTCAGAGACCCAGTACTTC
CDR3: CASSISGRASWGSETQYF

size: NA
V: TRBV5-1
D: NA
J: TRBJ1-1
DNA: TGCGCCAGCAGCGGGCGGACCAGTGACTATAACACTGAAGCTTTCTTT
CDR3: CASSGRTSDYNTEAFF

size: NA
V: TRBV6-6
D: NA
J: TRBJ1-5
DNA: TGTGCCAGCAGCCCTCCGGGGAGCGGCAATCAGCCCCAGCATTTT
CDR3: CASSPPGSGNQPQHF

size: many
V: TRBV6-1
D: NA
J: TRBJ2-1
DNA: TGTGCCACCTCCCCGGGACTGTCCTACAATGAGCAGTTCTTC
CDR3: CATSPGLSYNEQFF

size: few
V: TRBV9
D: TRBD1
J: TRBJ1-2
DNA: TGTGCCAGCAGCGTAGTGACAGGGCAAGTGGATGGCTACACCTTC
CDR3: CASSVVTGQVDGYTF

size: once
V: TRBV5-1
D: TRBD1
J: TRBJ2-2
DNA: TGCGCCAGCAGCTCCGCCCGGGACAGTAACACCGGGGAGCTGTTTTTT
CDR3: CASSSARDSNTGELFF

size: NA
V: TRBV11-2
D: TRBD1
J: TRBJ1-1
DNA: TGTGCCAGCAGATATGGACAGGGGACTGAAGCTTTCTTT
CDR3: CASRYGQGTEAFF

size: NA
V: TRBV3-1
D: TRBD1
J: TRBJ1-2
DNA: TGTGCCGGCAGAGAAACGGGACAGCCTTATGGCTACACCTTC
CDR3: CAGRETGQPYGYTF

size: few
V: TRBV27
D: NA
J: TRBJ1-2
DNA: TGTGCCAGCAGTTCCCCTTTCCGAGGCTACACCTTC
CDR3: CASSSPFRGYTF

size: NA
V: TRBV5-1
D: NA
J: TRBJ2-3
DNA: TGCGCCAGCGCTCGTATCGGGGGTAGGCGTGAGGCAGATACGCAGTATTTT
CDR3: CASARIGGRREADTQYF

size: many
V: TRBV29-1
D: NA
J: TRBJ1-2
DNA: TGCAGCGTTGAAGATCCGGTAAAGGAGAGAGACAGCGCCTATGGCTACACCTTC
CDR3: CSVEDPVKERDSAYGYTF

size: few
V: TRBV2
D: NA
J: TRBJ1-2
DNA: TGTGCCAGCAGTACAGGATTCTACACCTTC
CDR3: CASSTGFYTF

size: NA
V: TRBV6-1
D: NA
J: TRBJ2-7
DNA: TGTGCCAGCAGTGTCCCCCCGACCTACGAGCAGTACTTC
CDR3: CASSVPPTYEQYF

size: many
V: TRBV14
D: NA
J: TRBJ2-3
DNA: TGTGCCAGCAGCCAAGTCGTGACAGTATCCTTCACAGATACGCAGTATTTT
CDR3: CASSQVVTVSFTDTQYF

size: once
V: TRBV29-1
D: NA
J: TRBJ1-3
DNA: TGCAGCGTTGGCGGGACATCGAGCTCTGGAAACACCATATATTTT
CDR3: CSVGGTSSSGNTIYF

size: few
V: TRBV7-9
D: NA
J: TRBJ2-1
DNA: TGTGCCAGCACAGGCGGGTATACCTACAATGAGCAGTTCTTC
CDR3: CASTGGYTYNEQFF

size: few
V: TRBV12-3/TRBV12-4
D: NA
J: TRBJ1-5
DNA: TGTGCCAGCAGTTTACGGGTAGGAAAGACTCAGCCCCAGCATTTT
CDR3: CASSLRVGKTQPQHF

size: many
V: TRBV12-3/TRBV12-4
D: NA
J: TRBJ2-1
DNA: TGTGCCAGCAGCTCGCTTTCGGACTTCAATGAGCAGTTCTTC
CDR3: CASSSLSDFNEQFF

size: NA
V: TRBV29-1
D: TRBD1
J: TRBJ2-7
DNA: TGCAGCGTTCTGGGACAGGGGCCGTTGCCCTACGAGCAGTACTTC
CDR3: CSVLGQGPLPYEQYF